This entry describes one T cell receptor beta chain. This clone occurred once. The clone's antigen remains unknown. Within one base of it there is no much larger clone, and no base qualities were kept. Library construction relied on the immunoSEQ multiplex PCR assay. Turning to the authors' computational methods: A statistical classification framework was built for diagnosing cytomegalovirus status from the catalog of TCR beta chain sequences. Held by TCRdb, this immuneACCESS table contains in-frame sequences only and omits some clones. Under half of the omission traces to an unresolved V gene where checked; the cause of the rest is unknown. Clonal size and the V and J genes are those of that table, whereas D and trimming came from the DNA. A total of approximately 130,000 clones appear in this sample, around 90% of them only once. The ten largest clones add up to less than 2% of the sample. These data are taken from a study of cytomegalovirus exposure and HLA in healthy donors (dated by TCRdb to about 2017). About the full investigation: A later analysis indicated that the 130 or so validation repertoires were generated on the platform also employed for the roughly 730 repertoires of the first cohort. The aim of the study was to test whether cataloging public T cell receptors could identify signatures of past pathogen exposure. In addition to the first cohort of hundreds of subjects, a separate validation cohort of approximately 120 different subjects was used. High-throughput TCR immunosequencing, statistical association of individual TCRs with disease status, and machine learning were combined to predict cytomegalovirus infection status.

The donors belonged to the validation cohort of over a hundred subjects, which was separate from the approximately 700-subject first cohort. The CDR3 covers 13 residues, taking in both the cysteine and the phenylalanine. Solely the CDR3 DNA is kept, with 39 bases framed from the first base. After removal of 1 base from V and 4 bases from J, the junction retains 0 bases not matched to a gene. CDR1 and CDR2 were assigned from the germline V gene as SNHLY and FYNNEI. What the study reported, not specific to this receptor: According to the authors, the approach could potentially be generalized to other disease states and immunological phenotypes. Across donors, most TCR sequences were observed very rarely, whereas some public TCRs were present in many individuals. A later analysis had no HLA typing for the validation cohort, so co-occurrence there was scored across all 120 repertoires. In vitro tests confirmed that a few of the cytomegalovirus-associated TCR beta chains recognize cytomegalovirus antigens. In the study, roughly 160 TCR beta chains were listed as associated with cytomegalovirus. Subsequent analysis determined that TCRs grouped into clusters in the first cohort also showed a tendency toward co-occurrence across the roughly 110 validation repertoires, and 85% to 95% of cluster scores exceeded 0. The classifier was reported to diagnose cytomegalovirus status with high specificity and sensitivity in both the original cohort and the validation cohort.

Sequencing used PBMCs. This TCR derives from a woman aged 18-29 years in good health and CMV-seronegative. Recombination connected TRBV2 to TRBJ2-7, with TRBD1 matching 8 junction bases. CDR3 reads: CASSEDRGYEQYF. The bases are TGTGCCAGCAGTGAAGACAGGGGGTACGAGCAGTACTTC.